The 13 T cell receptor beta chains in this list originate from one sample, sequenced in a study of blood T cell repertoires in COVID-19 (dated by TCRdb to the early 2020s). The library came from the immunoSEQ multiplex PCR assay. The immuneACCESS repertoire file appears here via TCRdb, limited to in-frame rearrangements. These files lack a portion of the clones; in checked studies, under half of the deficit traces to unresolved V genes, and the cause of the others is not known. The sample contains approximately 200,000 clones, roughly 82% of them found a single time. The ten largest clones represent 10% to 15% of the sample. Sequenced material: PBMCs or T cells enriched from blood (not recorded which). These receptors all come from a man aged 35 to 55 who had recovered from COVID-19.

The V call is TRBV5-4, the J call TRBJ1-1; possible D gene TRBD1, 5 bases. Germline V gives CDR1 SGHNT, CDR2 YYREEE (reference sequence). The CDR3 is made up of 11 amino acids. Trimming pared 5 bases from V and 5 bases from J, leaving 7 bases between. The CDR3 loop reads CASRGGTEAFF. As DNA, the CDR3 is TGTGCCAGCAGGGGGGGGACTGAAGCTTTCTTT.

The chain carries TRBV4-3 and TRBJ2-1, with 8 nucleotides matching TRBD2. V lost 0 bases, J lost 8 bases, and 9 bases stayed unmatched. This CDR3 is built from 16 residues. The germline V gene has CDR1 LGHNA and CDR2 YSLEER. The chain's CDR3 is CASSQETSGRTYEQFF. The CDR3 DNA reads as TGCGCCAGCAGCCAAGAAACCAGCGGGAGAACGTATGAGCAGTTCTTC.

The chain carries TRBV2 and TRBJ1-2; 10 nucleotides match TRBD1. Germline V CDR1 and CDR2: SNHLY, FYNNEI. Germline trimming cut 6 bases from V and 7 bases from J; bases unmatched to any gene: 5. CDR3 size: 13 residues. The CDR3 DNA sequence: TGTGCCAGCAGCGCGGACAGGGGGGCTGGCTACACCTTC. Amino acids: CASSADRGAGYTF. The full variable domain, rest sourced from reference TRBV2 and TRBJ1-2, is EPEVTQTPSHQVTQMGQEVILRCVPISNHLYFYWYRQILGQKVEFLVSFYNNEISEKSEIFDDQFSVERPDGSNFTLKIRSTKLEDSAMYFCASSADRGAGYTFGSGTRLTVV.

This clone has just a few counts. The CDR3 bases are TGTGCCAGCAGTTTTCGTCTGGGGGCCCCCCGATCACCCCTCCACTTT. It yields the protein CASSFRLGAPRSPLHF. J is TRBJ1-6 and V is TRBV27; D might be TRBD1 (6 bases). V lost 3 bases and J lost 10, with 19 bases in between. The CDR3 covers 16 residues. Germline V CDR1 and CDR2: MNHEY, SMNVEV (reference sequence).

The chain employs TRBV9 and TRBJ2-1, with 14 bases lining up with TRBD2. Germline CDR1 is SGDLS and CDR2 is YYNGEE. The junction had 3 bases not matched to a gene; V was cut back by 2 bases and J by 8 bases. The CDR3 is 15 amino acids. The CDR3 region has the DNA TGTGCCAGCAGCGTCCTGGGACTAGCGGGAGATGAGCAGTTCTTC. Its translation: CASSVLGLAGDEQFF.

The chain links TRBV5-4 to TRBJ1-3; 7 bases match TRBD1. This CDR3 comprises 14 residues. Germline CDR1 reads SGHNT; CDR2 reads YYREEE (reference sequence). V trimming: 7 bases; J trimming: 4 bases; junction bases outside the gene matches: 8. CDR3 residues: CASGETGRGNTIYF. CDR3 nucleotide sequence: TGTGCCAGCGGGGAGACAGGGAGAGGAAACACCATATATTTT. Supplemented by reference TRBV5-4 and TRBJ1-3, the full variable domain reads ETGVTQSPTHLIKTRGQQVTLRCSSQSGHNTVSWYQQALGQGPQFIFQYYREEENGRGNFPPRFSGLQFPNYSSELNVNALELDDSALYLCASGETGRGNTIYFGEGSWLTVV.

The chain recombines TRBV7-2 with TRBJ1-2; the D is unclear. The germline gives CDR1 SGHTA, CDR2 FQGNSA. The germline V and J ends were trimmed by 2 bases and 7 bases, with 8 bases remaining between them. The CDR3 sequence is 12 residues long. The CDR3 nucleotides read TGTGCCAGCAGCTTATACGAGGGTGGCTACACCTTC. This codes for CASSLYEGGYTF. The full variable domain, with the rest looked up from reference TRBV7-2 and TRBJ1-2, is GAGVSQSPSNKVTEKGKDVELRCDPISGHTALYWYRQSLGQGLEFLIYFQGNSAPDKSGLPSDRFSAERTGGSVSTLTIQRTQQEDSAVYLCASSLYEGGYTFGSGTRLTVV.

This clone was counted a few times. This chain links TRBV5-6 with TRBJ2-7, with TRBD2 identical over 10 bases. This CDR3 spans 17 amino acids. The junction had 14 bases not matched to a gene; V was cut back by 4 bases and J by 4 bases. CDR1 and CDR2 from the germline V gene are SGHDT and YYEEEE. The CDR3 sequence is CASSRGSLAGAVYEQYF. Written as DNA, the CDR3 is TGTGCCAGCAGCCGTGGTTCGCTAGCGGGAGCGGTTTACGAGCAGTACTTC.

The chain carries TRBV19 and TRBJ2-3; D remains unclear. The CDR3 length is 13 residues. V was trimmed by 6 bases and J by 6 bases, leaving 13 bases between them. The germline gives CDR1 LNHDA, CDR2 SQIVND (reference sequence). CDR3 DNA: TGTGCCAGTAGCCCAGCCGGGTCCGATACGCAGTATTTT. Encoded protein: CASSPAGSDTQYF.

This clone was seen just once. The chain couples TRBV7-9 to TRBJ2-5, with D perhaps TRBD1 (5 bases). The V gene lost 5 bases and the J gene lost 1 base, with 11 bases spanning the gap. In germline, CDR1 is SEHNR, CDR2 FQNEAQ (reference sequence). The CDR3 covers 14 residues. CDR3 protein: CASSPRGSQETQYF. Written as DNA, the CDR3 is TGTGCCAGCAGCCCTAGGGGCAGCCAAGAGACCCAGTACTTC.

The genes are TRBV29-1 and TRBJ2-5; TRBD1 is a possible D gene (5 bases). Deletions cut 4 bases from V and 1 base from J, with 7 bases between. Germline V gives CDR1 SQVTM, CDR2 ANQGSEA. This CDR3 is built from 12 residues. The CDR3 loop reads CSVGGLQETQYF. Written as DNA, the CDR3 is TGCAGCGTTGGGGGCCTCCAAGAGACCCAGTACTTC.

This chain joins TRBV20-1 and TRBJ2-1; D is undetermined. Looked up from germline, CDR1 is DFQATT and CDR2 is SNEGSKA (reference sequence). This CDR3 has 11 residues. V was shortened by 3 bases and J by 5 bases, with 5 bases between the two germline ends. CDR3 DNA: TGCAGTGCTAGTCTAGACAATGAGCAGTTCTTC. Its translation: CSASLDNEQFF.

The J gene is TRBJ2-2, the V gene TRBV9; D possibly corresponds to TRBD2 (6 bases). CDR1 and CDR2 from the germline V gene are SGDLS and YYNGEE. Trimming pared 3 bases from V and 1 base from J, leaving 13 bases between. The CDR3 is 16 amino acids. The CDR3 nucleotides are TGTGCCAGCAGCGCCAGAGGAGCGGGGAACACCGGGGAGCTGTTTTTT. Amino acids: CASSARGAGNTGELFF.